The source of this T cell receptor beta chain is a study of blood T cell repertoires in COVID-19. This CDR3 comprises 12 residues. Deletions cut 5 bases from V and 10 bases from J, with 14 bases between. The V gene's germline CDR1 is MDHEN and CDR2 SYDVKM. The table came from immunoSEQ multiplex PCR; TCRdb's copy has only in-frame clones and leaves some out. Of about 470,000 clones in the sample, around 90% were seen once. In this sample, this clone turned up once. The receptor's source is a woman aged 18-30 years who had recovered from COVID-19. Sample: PBMCs or T cells enriched from blood (not recorded which). The V call is TRBV28, the J call TRBJ1-1, with unresolved D. The CDR3 DNA sequence: TGTGCCAGCAGTGTACACGGACGGGGAGCTTTCTTT. Protein sequence: CASSVHGRGAFF.